One and the same sample provided the 21 T cell receptor beta chains below, sequenced in a study of human T cells and chemical hapten exposure. TCRdb passed the RACE reads through MiXCR, listing each CDR3 protein once. Of more than 30,000 distinct CDR3 sequences in the sample, approximately 6.3% are singletons; the top ten hold 9.1%. The time point was: patch test 1, 2 weeks after DPC sensitization. Documented treatment: therapeutic diphenylcyclopropenone sensitization with weekly scalp DPC. Total RNA was isolated from whole blood that had not been fractionated. The sample in question was whole blood, obtained in connection with sensitization to the hapten diphenylcyclopropenone (DPC). Receptors originate from a woman aged 25 to 39 with alopecia areata. Some clones in this sample may be carry-over from other donors' samples.

This clonotype was recorded at least ten times. This chain joins TRBV27 and TRBJ2-3; D not certain. The CDR3 is made up of 12 amino acids. Germline CDR1 and CDR2: MNHEY and SMNVEV (reference sequence). The V end lost 6 bases, the J end lost 6 bases, and 10 bases lay between the germline ends. CDR3 sequence: CASRRSPDTQYF. In DNA form, the CDR3 reads TGTGCCAGCAGAAGGTCCCCGGATACGCAGTATTTT.

This clonotype appeared a few times. The V call is TRBV29-1, the J call TRBJ1-1; possibly TRBD1 for D (6 bases). The CDR3 loop spans 14 amino acids. Germline V CDR1 and CDR2: SQVTM, ANQGSEA. V gave up 0 bases and J gave up 3 bases, with 11 bases separating them. The DNA of the CDR3 is TGCAGCGTTGAAGAAGGCAGGGGATACACTGAAGCTTTCTTT. Protein sequence: CSVEEGRGYTEAFF.

There are many counts of this clonotype. CDR3 loop: CASSLFQGALNTEAFF. The CDR3 coding sequence is TGTGCCAGCAGTTTATTCCAGGGGGCGTTGAACACTGAAGCTTTCTTT. The chain recombines TRBV27 with TRBJ1-1, with 8 bases identical to TRBD1. Germline V CDR1 and CDR2: MNHEY, SMNVEV (reference sequence). The CDR3 consists of 16 residues. Trimming at V came to 1 base and at J to 0 bases, leaving 4 bases not matched to a gene.

This chain's CDR3 is CAIGGRGSDTQYF. The CDR3 nucleotides are TGTGCCATCGGAGGGCGGGGTTCGGATACGCAGTATTTT. The genes are TRBV10-3 and TRBJ2-3; D perhaps matches TRBD2 (6 bases). V gave up 8 bases and J gave up 6 bases, with 15 bases separating them. CDR3 size: 13 residues. From germline, CDR1 is ENHRY and CDR2 SYGVKD.

This clonotype has a handful of counts. The chain uses TRBV11-2 and TRBJ2-3, with D hard to call. Trimming stripped 2 bases from V and 2 bases from J, with 11 bases between. The CDR3 has 15 amino acids. CDR1 is SGHAT, CDR2 FQNNGV, per germline. This CDR3 is CASSLLALHTDTQYF. In DNA form, the CDR3 reads TGTGCCAGCAGCTTACTGGCACTTCACACAGATACGCAGTATTTT.

This clonotype occurred a few times. The CDR3 region is CASSPSGGNNEQFF. CDR3 DNA: TGTGCCAGCAGTCCCAGCGGGGGAAACAATGAGCAGTTCTTC. The V and J genes are TRBV12-3 or TRBV12-4 and TRBJ2-1; 8 nucleotides align to TRBD2. The V and J ends lost 5 bases and 5 bases, in that order; junction bases with no gene match: 5. The CDR3 is 14 residues long.

The rearrangement links TRBV7-2 to TRBJ1-1, with a tentative D call TRBD1 (5 bases). Germline CDR1 reads SGHTA; CDR2 reads FQGNSA. The CDR3 covers 16 residues. V lost 4 bases and J lost 3, with 18 bases in between. The CDR3 loop is CASSSGGTWGYTEAFF. In DNA, the CDR3 is TGTGCCAGCAGCTCTGGGGGGACGTGGGGGTACACTGAAGCTTTCTTT. Full variable domain (outside the CDR3, taken from reference TRBV7-2 and TRBJ1-1): GAGVSQSPSNKVTEKGKDVELRCDPISGHTALYWYRQSLGQGLEFLIYFQGNSAPDKSGLPSDRFSAERTGGSVSTLTIQRTQQEDSAVYLCASSSGGTWGYTEAFFGQGTRLTVV.

This clonotype was observed at least ten times. The chain's CDR3 is CASSASANTGELFF. CDR3 coding DNA: TGTGCCAGCAGCGCCAGCGCGAACACCGGGGAGCTGTTTTTT. The chain has TRBV6-2 or TRBV6-3 and TRBJ2-2; D is uncertain. Germline loops: CDR1 MNHEY, CDR2 SVGEGT. The length of the CDR3 is 14 residues. Trimming stripped 6 bases from V and 0 bases from J, with 8 bases between.

This clonotype has a count of ten or more. The chain employs TRBV10-3 and TRBJ2-3; 9 nucleotides line up with TRBD1. CDR1 and CDR2 from the germline V gene are ENHRY and SYGVKD. V lost 11 bases, J lost 3 bases, and 9 bases stayed unmatched. This CDR3 contains 14 residues. The CDR3 spells CALKPGQGTDTQYF. The CDR3 region has the DNA TGTGCCCTAAAACCGGGACAGGGAACAGATACGCAGTATTTT.

This clonotype was observed many times. For the CDR3, the DNA is TGTGCCAGCAGCTTACTTATAGCGGGGCGCACAGATACGCAGTATTTT. This encodes CASSLLIAGRTDTQYF. This chain links TRBV7-9 with TRBJ2-3; 8 bases map to TRBD2. CDR1 is SEHNR and CDR2 is FQNEAQ in the germline V gene (reference sequence). The CDR3 spans 16 residues. V was pared by 2 bases and J by 1 base, with 5 bases of the junction left unmatched.

This rearrangement joins TRBV3-1 to TRBJ2-5; D possibly corresponds to TRBD2 (6 bases). The CDR3 has 15 residues. Looked up from germline, CDR1 is LGHDT and CDR2 is YNNKEL (reference sequence). V was trimmed by 4 bases and J by 4 bases, leaving 16 bases between them. CDR3: CASSPWGEAVETQYF. DNA for the CDR3: TGTGCCAGCAGCCCTTGGGGGGAAGCCGTAGAGACCCAGTACTTC.

The chain recombines TRBV30 with TRBJ2-3; 12 bases map to TRBD2. Germline V gives CDR1 GTSNPN, CDR2 SVGIG (reference sequence). Unmatched junction bases numbered 19, after V lost 0 bases and J lost 3 bases. CDR3 size: 21 residues. The CDR3 coding sequence is TGTGCCTGGAGTGTATACACGGGGATGGCTAGCGGGGGGGCCTGGACAGATACGCAGTATTTT. Its translation: CAWSVYTGMASGGAWTDTQYF.

This clonotype was detected ten times or more. This CDR3 is CSGRGTSNEKLFF. The CDR3 DNA follows: TGCAGCGGGAGGGGGACCTCTAATGAAAAACTGTTTTTT. This chain links TRBV29-1 with TRBJ1-4, with D possibly being TRBD1 (6 bases). Trimming removed 7 bases at V and 3 bases at J, with 12 bases between. The germline V gene encodes CDR1 SQVTM and CDR2 ANQGSEA. CDR3 length: 13 amino acids.

This clonotype was recorded at least ten times. This chain connects TRBV28 to TRBJ1-2; D perhaps matches TRBD1 (6 bases). Germline CDR1 MDHEN, CDR2 SYDVKM. V dropped 5 bases and J dropped 0 bases, with 19 bases sitting between them. The length of the CDR3 is 17 residues. CDR3 DNA: TGTGCCAGCAGTACCTTACTCCGGGACATAGCTAACTATGGCTACACCTTC. This codes for CASSTLLRDIANYGYTF.

This clonotype occurred many times. The chain employs TRBV6-6 and TRBJ1-6, with D perhaps matching TRBD1 (5 bases). V lost 5 bases and J 8 bases, leaving 13 bases between the germline ends. The CDR3 extends over 14 amino acids. The V gene's germline CDR1 is MNHNY and CDR2 SVGAGI (reference sequence). The CDR3 protein is CASSIGALDSPLHF. As DNA, the CDR3 is TGTGCCAGCAGTATAGGGGCCCTTGATTCACCCCTCCACTTT.

This clonotype was found many times. This sequence joins TRBV10-3 and TRBJ2-3; 7 bases align to TRBD1. The V and J ends lost 6 bases and 5 bases, in that order; junction bases with no gene match: 11. CDR3 length: 15 amino acids. CDR1 ENHRY and CDR2 SYGVKD come from the germline V gene. CDR3 in amino acids: CAIRAWDSPQDTQYF. CDR3 DNA: TGTGCCATCAGGGCTTGGGACAGCCCACAAGATACGCAGTATTTT.

This chain links TRBV11-1 with TRBJ1-1, with D maybe TRBD1 (5 bases). The CDR3 contains 13 residues. Trimming left V 3 bases short and J 5 bases short, with 10 bases between. Germline CDR1 reads SGHAT; CDR2 reads FQDESV (reference sequence). CDR3: CASSFGGVTEAFF. The CDR3 DNA is TGTGCCAGCAGCTTCGGGGGGGTTACTGAAGCTTTCTTT.

This clonotype was recorded at least ten times. The chain joins TRBV6-2 or TRBV6-3 to TRBJ2-7; tentatively, D is TRBD1 (5 bases). Trimming pared 8 bases from V and 5 bases from J, leaving 22 bases between. The CDR3 contains 15 residues. The germline gives CDR1 MNHEY, CDR2 SVGEGT. The CDR3 here is CASRSAGQGVNEQYF. For the CDR3, the DNA is TGTGCCAGCCGATCTGCTGGGCAGGGTGTCAACGAGCAGTACTTC.

This clonotype came up many times. The CDR3 nucleotides are TGCAGTGCTAGAGCCGACGGGACACAAGCTTTCTTT. Protein: CSARADGTQAFF. The chain couples TRBV20-1 to TRBJ1-1, with D perhaps TRBD1 (6 bases). CDR3 length: 12 residues. Germline values: CDR1 DFQATT, CDR2 SNEGSKA (reference sequence). Trimming took 1 base from V and 9 from J, leaving 12 bases between them.

This clonotype was seen only a few times. The gene calls are TRBV6-2 or TRBV6-3 and TRBJ2-3; D is ambiguous. This CDR3 has 15 residues. In germline, CDR1 is MNHEY, CDR2 SVGEGT. Trimming removed 0 bases from V and 8 bases from J, with 15 bases in between. The CDR3 here is CASSYSTGLWGTQYF. The CDR3 nucleotides are TGTGCCAGCAGTTACTCGACCGGCCTTTGGGGTACGCAGTATTTT.

This clonotype has at least ten counts. V usage is TRBV30 and J usage is TRBJ2-7; tentative D call: TRBD1 (6 bases). CDR1 is GTSNPN and CDR2 is SVGIG in the germline V gene (reference sequence). Trimming stripped 1 base from V and 7 bases from J, with 17 bases between. The CDR3 totals 14 residues. CDR3 sequence: CAWSETGVLGEQYF. The CDR3 DNA sequence: TGTGCCTGGAGTGAGACAGGAGTCCTGGGTGAGCAGTACTTC.